Included here is one T cell receptor (beta chain) sequence, with context. Authors' methods: Estimation of nucleated cell counts relied on the amplification of reference gene primers. Measured with immunoSEQ multiplex PCR; TCRdb has only the in-frame clones, and not every one. V, J and clone size reflect that table, while D and trimming were determined from the DNA. The sample holds 150,000 to 200,000 clones, about 86% seen once. These data originate in a study of blood T cell repertoires in COVID-19. Study summary: From T cells, B-cell-depleted T cells, or PBMCs came the material, which was cDNA or gDNA.

This receptor was identified in a man aged 18 to 30 with active or convalescent COVID-19. Specimen: peripheral blood.

The CDR3: CASSDRHLSYEQYV. The CDR3 DNA follows: TGTGCCAGCTCAGACAGGCACCTCTCCTACGAGCAGTACGTC. This chain uses TRBV6-5 with TRBJ2-7, with D maybe TRBD1 (6 bases). Germline CDR1 and CDR2: MNHEY and SVGAGI. The CDR3 runs 14 residues. Trimming shortened V by 8 bases and J by 0 bases, and 14 bases separated the two germline ends.